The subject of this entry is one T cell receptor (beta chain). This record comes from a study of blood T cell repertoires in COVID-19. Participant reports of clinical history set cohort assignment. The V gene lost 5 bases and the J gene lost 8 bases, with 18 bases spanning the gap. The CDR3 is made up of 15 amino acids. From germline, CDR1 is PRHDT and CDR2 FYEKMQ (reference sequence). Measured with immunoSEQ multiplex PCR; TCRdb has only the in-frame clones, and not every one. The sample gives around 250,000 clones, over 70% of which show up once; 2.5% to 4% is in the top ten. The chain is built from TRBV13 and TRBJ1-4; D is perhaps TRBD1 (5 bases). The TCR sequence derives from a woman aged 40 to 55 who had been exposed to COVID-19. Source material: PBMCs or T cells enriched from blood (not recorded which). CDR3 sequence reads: CASSGPGAIREKLFF. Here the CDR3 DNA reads TGTGCCAGCAGCGGACCTGGGGCGATCCGGGAAAAACTGTTTTTT.